Below are 9 T cell receptor beta chains sequenced from a single sample in a study of control samples from healthy donors and cancer patients. The assay was immunoSEQ multiplex PCR, and TCRdb's table has in-frame clones only and misses some. The sample lists 150,000 or so clones; about 94% were seen once. The sequenced material came from blood. The origin of the receptors is a man aged 50 to 59 in good health.

The genes are TRBV23-1 and TRBJ2-3; D is unclear. TRBV23-1 is flagged as an ORF with uncertain function. V was pared by 3 bases and J by 6 bases, with 7 bases between. This CDR3 is built from 12 residues. The CDR3: CASSHQTDTQYF. The CDR3 bases are TGCGCCAGCAGTCACCAGACGGATACGCAGTATTTT.

The rearrangement joins TRBV5-5 to TRBJ2-2; no clear D gene. The V gene's germline CDR1 is SGHKS and CDR2 YYEKEE (reference sequence). The CDR3 extends over 13 amino acids. Trimming removed 1 base at V and 8 bases at J, with 9 bases between. The CDR3 nucleotides read TGTGCCAGCAGCTTGTTACATGTAGGGGAGCTGTTTTTT. This encodes CASSLLHVGELFF.

V is TRBV7-9 and J is TRBJ2-7; 10 bases align to TRBD1. Germline V gives CDR1 SEHNR, CDR2 FQNEAQ (reference sequence). This CDR3 spans 15 amino acids. V lost 5 bases and J lost 3; bases outside the gene matches: 7. The CDR3, as DNA: TGTGCCAGCAGCCCTCAGGGGACAGGGGACTACGAGCAGTACTTC. The encoded protein is CASSPQGTGDYEQYF.

This sequence joins TRBV30 and TRBJ2-7; 8 positions match TRBD1. The length of the CDR3 is 16 residues. Germline lookup yields CDR1 GTSNPN and CDR2 SVGIG (reference sequence). Germline trimming cut 2 bases from V and 5 bases from J; bases unmatched to any gene: 14. The CDR3 DNA reads TGTGCCTGGAGTTACAATACAGGGGGACATAGTAACGAGCAGTACTTC. This codes for CAWSYNTGGHSNEQYF.

This clone appeared a single time. The chain has TRBV28 and TRBJ2-2; D possibly corresponds to TRBD2 (5 bases). The V gene's germline CDR1 is MDHEN and CDR2 SYDVKM. The germline V and J ends were trimmed by 6 bases and 6 bases, with 14 bases remaining between them. The CDR3 contains 14 residues. In DNA, the CDR3 is TGTGCCAGCAGCCTGAGGGAAGGGTCCGGGGAGCTGTTTTTT. Amino acid sequence: CASSLREGSGELFF.

The rearrangement links TRBV7-9 to TRBJ1-1; D remains ambiguous. Per germline, CDR1 SEHNR and CDR2 FQNEAQ (reference sequence). This CDR3 comprises 13 residues. Trimming removed 3 bases from V and 1 base from J, with 6 bases in between. In nucleotides, the CDR3 is TGTGCCAGCAGCTTCTTCTGGAACACTGAAGCTTTCTTT. Translated, it gives CASSFFWNTEAFF.

J is TRBJ2-3 and V is TRBV6-5; D gene unclear. CDR1 is MNHEY and CDR2 is SVGAGI in the germline V gene. V was cut by 8 bases and J by 2 bases, with 5 bases left in between. The CDR3 loop spans 11 amino acids. The CDR3 loop is CASGFTDTQYF. Here the CDR3 DNA reads TGTGCCAGCGGTTTCACAGATACGCAGTATTTT.

This chain connects TRBV21-1 to TRBJ1-1. TRBV21-1 is described as a pseudogene. CDR3 size: 14 residues. Here the CDR3 reads CASSPRKGRTEAFF. For the CDR3, the DNA is TGTGCCAGCAGCCCTCGTAAGGGAAGGACTGAAGCTTTCTTT.

V usage is TRBV28 and J usage is TRBJ1-5; D remains unclear. CDR1 is MDHEN, CDR2 SYDVKM, per germline. The ends were cut back, 7 bases at V and 2 bases at J, with 9 bases in the middle. The CDR3 contains 13 residues. The CDR3 sequence is CASKDTGNQPQHF. The DNA for the CDR3 is TGTGCCAGCAAGGATACAGGCAATCAGCCCCAGCATTTT.